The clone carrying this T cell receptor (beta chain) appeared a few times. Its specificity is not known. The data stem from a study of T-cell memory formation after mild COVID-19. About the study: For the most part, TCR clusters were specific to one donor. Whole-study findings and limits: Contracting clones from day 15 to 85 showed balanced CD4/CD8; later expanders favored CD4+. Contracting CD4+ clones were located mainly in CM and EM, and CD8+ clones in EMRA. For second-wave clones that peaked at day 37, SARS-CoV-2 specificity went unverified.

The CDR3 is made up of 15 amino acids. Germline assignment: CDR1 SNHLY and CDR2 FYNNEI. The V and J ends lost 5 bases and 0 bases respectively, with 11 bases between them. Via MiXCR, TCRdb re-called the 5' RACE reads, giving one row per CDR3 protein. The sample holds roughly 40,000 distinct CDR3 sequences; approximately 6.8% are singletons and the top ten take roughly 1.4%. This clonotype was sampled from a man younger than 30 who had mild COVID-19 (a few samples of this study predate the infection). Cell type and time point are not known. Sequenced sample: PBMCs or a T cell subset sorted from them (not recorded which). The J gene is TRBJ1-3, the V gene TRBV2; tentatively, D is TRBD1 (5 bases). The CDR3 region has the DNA TGTGCCAGCAGTCTTGGGACTGACTCTGGAAACACCATATATTTT. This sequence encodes CASSLGTDSGNTIYF.